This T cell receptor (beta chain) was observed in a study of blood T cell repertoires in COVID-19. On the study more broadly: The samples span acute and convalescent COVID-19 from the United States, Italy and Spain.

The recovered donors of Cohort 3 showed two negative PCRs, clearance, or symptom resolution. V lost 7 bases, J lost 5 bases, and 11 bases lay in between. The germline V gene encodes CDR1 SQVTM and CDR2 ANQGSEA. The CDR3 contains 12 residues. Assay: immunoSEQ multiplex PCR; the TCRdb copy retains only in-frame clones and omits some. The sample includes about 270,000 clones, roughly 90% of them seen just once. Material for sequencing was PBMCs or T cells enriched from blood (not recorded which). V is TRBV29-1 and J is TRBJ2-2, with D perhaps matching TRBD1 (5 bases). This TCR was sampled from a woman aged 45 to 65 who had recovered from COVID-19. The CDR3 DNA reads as TGCAGCGCTAAGACAGCAACCGGGGAGCTGTTTTTT. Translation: CSAKTATGELFF.